The clone carrying this T cell receptor beta chain turned up a few times. Its antigen remains unknown. This sample was included in a study of CD8 T cells in ankylosing spondylitis. Study-level results: Characteristic, it appeared, of ankylosing spondylitis blood was a TCR beta motif of roughly eight highly homologous variants.

Each CDR3 protein is one row after TCRdb ran MiXCR on the 5' RACE reads. Here the sample spans some 270,000 distinct CDR3 sequences, 30% to 35% being singletons. The ends were cut back, 4 bases at V and 2 bases at J, with 13 bases in the middle. This CDR3 spans 14 amino acids. Germline CDR1 SGHDT, CDR2 YYEEEE. Sequenced sample: blood, either unsorted or a sorted T cell fraction (not recorded which). The chain couples TRBV5-6 to TRBJ2-7, with a weak D call TRBD2 (6 bases). The source is a male donor with ankylosing spondylitis or in good health (not recorded which). Written as DNA, the CDR3 is TGTGCCAGCAGCGCCGGAGGGGTCCCCTACGAGCAGTACTTC. Protein product: CASSAGGVPYEQYF. Full variable domain (missing parts from reference TRBV5-6 and TRBJ2-7): DAGVTQSPTHLIKTRGQQVTLRCSPKSGHDTVSWYQQALGQGPQFIFQYYEEEERQRGNFPDRFSGHQFPNYSSELNVNALLLGDSALYLCASSAGGVPYEQYFGPGTRLTVT.